The clone carrying this T cell receptor beta chain has only a few counts. Antigen specificity is unknown. RNA transcripts gave rise to amplified TCR beta CDR3 regions. First-round RT-PCR of the TCR CDR3 relied on the HTBI primer set. TCRdb ran MiXCR on the multiplex PCR reads and lists one entry per CDR3 protein. The table has over 250,000 distinct CDR3 sequences, less than 30% seen once. The data are from a study of T cells in Graves' hyperthyroidism and ophthalmopathy. Study-wide background: It was at initial diagnosis, before any treatment, that peripheral blood was collected.

It was at first hyperthyroidism diagnosis, before any ophthalmopathy symptoms, that the blood sample was taken. Study-level findings and limits: Before onset, ophthalmopathy was predicted by the model a median roughly six months earlier. Most clonotypes expanded in thyroid above 0.001 were likewise present in blood.

The germline V gene encodes CDR1 MDHEN and CDR2 SYDVKM. V gave up 4 bases and J gave up 4 bases, with 13 bases separating them. CDR3 size: 15 residues. The TCR was taken from a man in his forties with Graves' hyperthyroidism that later progressed to Graves' ophthalmopathy. The sample was blood. This chain connects TRBV28 to TRBJ2-2, with D hard to call. The chain's CDR3 is CASSSPPSGTGELFF. CDR3 DNA sequence: TGTGCCAGCAGTTCTCCTCCATCCGGCACCGGGGAGCTGTTTTTT.